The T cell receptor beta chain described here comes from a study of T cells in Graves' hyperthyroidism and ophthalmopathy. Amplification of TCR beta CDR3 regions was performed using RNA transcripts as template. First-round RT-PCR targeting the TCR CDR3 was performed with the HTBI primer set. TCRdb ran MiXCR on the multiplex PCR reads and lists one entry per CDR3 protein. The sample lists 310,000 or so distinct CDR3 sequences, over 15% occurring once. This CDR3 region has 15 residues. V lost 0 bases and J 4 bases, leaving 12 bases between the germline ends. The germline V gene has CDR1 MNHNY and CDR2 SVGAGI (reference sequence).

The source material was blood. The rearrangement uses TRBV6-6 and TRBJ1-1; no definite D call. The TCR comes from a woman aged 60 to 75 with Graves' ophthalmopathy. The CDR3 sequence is CASSYSIGFATEAFF. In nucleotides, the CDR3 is TGTGCCAGCAGTTACTCGATCGGGTTTGCCACTGAAGCTTTCTTT.